The 3 T cell receptor beta chains below were found in one sample sequenced in a study of cytotoxic CD8 clonotypes in ibrutinib-treated CLL. Sequenced by immunoSEQ multiplex PCR; TCRdb stores in-frame clones only, minus some. Of roughly 220,000 clones listed, about four fifths were seen once; the top ten hold more than 9.5%. The sample was PBMCs, taken after 12 months of ibrutinib treatment. The receptors here all came from a human donor with chronic lymphocytic leukemia.

The table lists this clone with a few counts. V is TRBV19 and J is TRBJ2-7; perhaps TRBD2 as D (5 bases). Germline CDR1 and CDR2: LNHDA and SQIVND (reference sequence). The CDR3 sequence is 16 residues long. V was shortened by 2 bases and J by 2 bases, with 16 bases between the two germline ends. The CDR3 is CASSIPEGETPYEQYF. The DNA of the CDR3 is TGTGCCAGTAGTATACCCGAGGGTGAAACCCCCTACGAGCAGTACTTC.

This clone has a handful of counts. V usage is TRBV5-1 and J usage is TRBJ2-7; 10 bases agree with TRBD1. The CDR3 covers 16 residues. Germline trimming cut 0 bases from V and 1 base from J; bases unmatched to any gene: 4. Per the germline V gene, CDR1 is SGHRS and CDR2 is YFSETQ. CDR3 protein: CASSLGGTGVSYEQYF. CDR3 DNA: TGCGCCAGCAGCTTGGGTGGGACAGGGGTTTCCTACGAGCAGTACTTC.

The CDR3 region has the DNA TGTGCCACCAGCAAGACAGGGGCGAGCACAGATACGCAGTATTTT. This sequence encodes CATSKTGASTDTQYF. The chain has TRBV15 and TRBJ2-3, with 8 nucleotides matching TRBD1. CDR3 size: 15 residues. Germline V gene data show CDR1 as LNHNV and CDR2 as YYDKDF (reference sequence). V lost 4 bases and J lost 0; bases outside the gene matches: 3. The complete variable domain, with remaining parts taken from reference TRBV15 and TRBJ2-3, reads DAMVIQNPRYQVTQFGKPVTLSCSQTLNHNVMYWYQQKSSQAPKLLFHYYDKDFNNEADTPDNFQSRRPNTSFCFLDIRSPGLGDTAMYLCATSKTGASTDTQYFGPGTRLTVL.